A single sample is the source of the 20 T cell receptor beta chains below, sequenced in a study of T-cell reconstitution after alpha-beta-depleted transplantation in children. For TCRbeta, the library was prepared with unique molecular identifiers. TCRdb reanalysed the PCR reads using MiXCR and keeps one entry per CDR3 protein. The repertoire includes fewer than 250,000 distinct CDR3 sequences, 6.5% to 9% of them detected once, and 5% to 7% sits in the top ten. This specimen consisted of PBMCs, mostly from graft donor cells, obtained 180 days after TCRalphabeta/CD19-depleted stem cell transplant. The receptor set was obtained from a male patient younger than 18 who had a stem cell transplant for acute lymphoblastic leukemia, so the T cells may come from the graft donor.

This clonotype was seen ten or more times. The chain combines TRBV24-1 with TRBJ2-5, with D maybe TRBD1 (6 bases). With 5 bases removed from V and 7 bases from J, the gap between germline ends came to 25 bases. The CDR3 loop spans 17 amino acids. Germline V gives CDR1 KGHDR, CDR2 SFDVKD. The DNA of the CDR3 is TGTGCCACCAGTGGTATCCCAGGGGCCGACCCAGTTGGGACCCAGTACTTC. This translates into CATSGIPGADPVGTQYF.

In its sample, this clonotype was seen many times. The chain has TRBV18 and TRBJ2-7; a possible D gene is TRBD2 (5 bases). Trimming left V 0 bases short and J 2 bases short, with 11 bases between. Germline assignment: CDR1 KGHSH and CDR2 LQKENI. The CDR3 consists of 15 residues. In DNA form, the CDR3 reads TGTGCCAGCTCACCACCCCAGCGGACCCCCTACGAGCAGTACTTC. Translated, it gives CASSPPQRTPYEQYF.

This clonotype was picked up many times. V is TRBV5-1 and J is TRBJ2-7; D is unresolved. Germline CDR1 reads SGHRS; CDR2 reads YFSETQ. The CDR3 is 16 residues long. V lost 2 bases, J lost 0 bases, and 15 bases lay in between. This chain's CDR3 is CASSLWIQSNSYEQYF. The CDR3 DNA sequence: TGCGCCAGCAGCTTATGGATACAATCCAACTCCTACGAGCAGTACTTC.

This clonotype was seen many times. The gene calls are TRBV2 and TRBJ2-7; maybe TRBD1 (6 bases). With 3 bases removed from V and 3 bases from J, the gap between germline ends came to 18 bases. CDR3 length: 16 residues. The germline V gene has CDR1 SNHLY and CDR2 FYNNEI. As DNA, the CDR3 is TGTGCCAGCAGTGAGGGGTGGCAGGGGAAAATCTACGAGCAGTACTTC. Amino acids: CASSEGWQGKIYEQYF.

This clonotype has a count of ten or more. V and J are TRBV7-2 and TRBJ1-6, with D hard to call. Germline lookup yields CDR1 SGHTA and CDR2 FQGNSA. CDR3 length: 14 amino acids. The V end was cut by 2 bases, the J end by 9 bases, with 11 bases between. DNA for the CDR3: TGTGCCAGCAGCTTATCCGTTCTGGGTTCACCCCTCCACTTT. It translates to CASSLSVLGSPLHF. The complete variable domain, with remaining parts taken from reference TRBV7-2 and TRBJ1-6, reads GAGVSQSPSNKVTEKGKDVELRCDPISGHTALYWYRQSLGQGLEFLIYFQGNSAPDKSGLPSDRFSAERTGGSVSTLTIQRTQQEDSAVYLCASSLSVLGSPLHFGNGTRLTVT.

This clonotype was counted at least ten times. This chain joins TRBV7-9 and TRBJ2-5, with D maybe TRBD2 (5 bases). V gave up 6 bases and J gave up 11 bases, with 16 bases separating them. Germline V gene data show CDR1 as SEHNR and CDR2 as FQNEAQ (reference sequence). The CDR3 length is 12 residues. CDR3 DNA: TGTGCCAGCAGTCAAGGGCCCGGGAATCAGTACTTC. Amino acids: CASSQGPGNQYF.

In its sample, this clonotype was seen a few times. J is TRBJ2-7 and V is TRBV27, with TRBD1 identical over 7 bases. The CDR3 consists of 15 residues. The V and J ends lost 0 bases and 3 bases, in that order; junction bases with no gene match: 5. Germline loops: CDR1 MNHEY, CDR2 SMNVEV (reference sequence). For the CDR3, the DNA is TGTGCCAGCAGTTTATCGGCGACAGGGATCTACGAGCAGTACTTC. It translates to CASSLSATGIYEQYF.

This clonotype was counted many times. This chain links TRBV5-4 with TRBJ2-1, with D perhaps given as TRBD1 or TRBD2 (5 bases each). CDR3 size: 14 residues. V was cut by 4 bases and J by 6 bases, with 14 bases left in between. The germline V gene encodes CDR1 SGHNT and CDR2 YYREEE (reference sequence). The DNA for the CDR3 is TGTGCCAGCAGCCGTTGGGACCAGCTCAATGAGCAGTTCTTC. It codes for CASSRWDQLNEQFF.

There are many counts of this clonotype. At one end, the junction sequence differs from germline, possibly due to a read error. This chain joins TRBV2 and TRBJ2-4; TRBD1 is a possible D gene (6 bases). Germline assignment: CDR1 SNHLY and CDR2 FYNNEI. This CDR3 has 11 residues. The CDR3 protein is CASREDRSEYF. Written as DNA, the CDR3 is TGTGCCAGCAGGGAAGACAGGTCGGAGTACTTC. The complete variable domain, with remaining parts taken from reference TRBV2 and TRBJ2-4, reads EPEVTQTPSHQVTQMGQEVILRCVPISNHLYFYWYRQILGQKVEFLVSFYNNEISEKSEIFDDQFSVERPDGSNFTLKIRSTKLEDSAMYFCASREDRSEYFGAGTRLSVL.

This clonotype appeared a few times. The V call is TRBV10-2, the J call TRBJ2-1; D remains ambiguous. Trimming took off 3 bases at V and 10 bases at J, with 10 bases between the two ends. The CDR3 has 12 amino acids. Germline assignment: CDR1 WSHSY and CDR2 SAAADI. The CDR3 loop reads CASSDPLGEQFF. CDR3 coding DNA: TGCGCCAGCAGTGACCCCTTGGGGGAGCAGTTCTTC.

This clonotype showed up many times. The rearrangement uses TRBV21-1 and TRBJ2-3; the D segment call TRBD1 is taken from the table without a DNA check. TRBV21-1 has pseudogene status. The CDR3 is 15 amino acids. Here the CDR3 reads CASSKEGQGTDTQYF. The DNA of the CDR3 is TGTGCCAGCAGCAAAGAGGGACAGGGCACAGATACGCAGTATTTT.

This clonotype was recorded at least ten times. The chain recombines TRBV7-2 with TRBJ2-2; D is ambiguous. This CDR3 is built from 16 residues. Germline loops: CDR1 SGHTA, CDR2 FQGNSA. Between the trimmed V and J ends, which lost 3 bases and 2 bases, there was a span of 13 bases. CDR3 DNA: TGTGCCAGCAGCTTTTCTCCAGGCTCCAACACCGGGGAGCTGTTTTTT. This sequence encodes CASSFSPGSNTGELFF.

This clonotype was picked up many times. The V gene is TRBV6-1, the J gene TRBJ1-2; TRBD1 aligns across 9 bases. This CDR3 is 15 amino acids long. J lost 0 bases, V lost 7 bases, and 6 bases had no gene match. Germline lookup yields CDR1 MNHNS and CDR2 SASEGT. CDR3 protein: CASKQQGAANYGYTF. CDR3 nucleotides: TGTGCCAGCAAGCAACAGGGGGCAGCTAACTATGGCTACACCTTC.

This clonotype was detected only once. The rearrangement links TRBV2 to TRBJ2-4, with 12 nucleotides matching TRBD2. The germline CDR1 and CDR2 sequences are SNHLY and FYNNEI. This CDR3 has 18 residues. The CDR3 here is CTFSLRTSGKGAKNIQYF. In nucleotides, the CDR3 is TGTACCTTCAGTTTAAGGACTAGCGGGAAGGGAGCCAAAAACATTCAGTACTTC.

This clonotype was seen many times. The chain recombines TRBV12-3 or TRBV12-4 with TRBJ1-2; TRBD1 agrees at 9 bases. V was clipped by 10 bases and J by 5 bases; unmatched bases: 8. The CDR3 is 13 amino acids. CDR3 sequence: CAITGGEGYGYTF. CDR3 nucleotide sequence: TGTGCCATTACAGGGGGCGAAGGGTATGGCTACACCTTC.

This clonotype showed up many times. The V call is TRBV9, the J call TRBJ1-1, with a tentative D call TRBD1 (6 bases). Trimming left V 4 bases short and J 5 bases short, with 21 bases between. The length of the CDR3 is 16 residues. The germline CDR1 and CDR2 sequences are SGDLS and YYNGEE. The DNA for the CDR3 is TGTGCCAGCAGCACCTCTCTTGACAGGTCGGGTACTGAAGCTTTCTTT. Amino acids: CASSTSLDRSGTEAFF.

About this clonotype itself: Possible read error: a much larger clone is one base away. The rearrangement links TRBV20-1 to TRBJ1-2; no reliable D call. There are 14 residues in the CDR3. Germline V CDR1 and CDR2: DFQATT, SNEGSKA (reference sequence). V was trimmed by 2 bases and J by 2 bases, leaving 12 bases between them. CDR3 DNA sequence: TGCAGTGCTAGATGGGCGGGAGTCAACTATGGCTACACCTTC. Translated: CSARWAGVNYGYTF.

The sample holds many counts of this clonotype. The chain carries TRBV6-2 or TRBV6-3 and TRBJ2-3; D ambiguous. V dropped 5 bases and J dropped 4 bases, with 16 bases sitting between them. Germline CDR1 MNHEY, CDR2 SVGEGT. This CDR3 contains 15 residues. The DNA for the CDR3 is TGTGCCAGCAGTCCACCGGGCCATCCGTCAGATACGCAGTATTTT. It codes for CASSPPGHPSDTQYF.

For this clonotype: With a much larger clone just one base away, this may be a read error. The V gene is TRBV7-9, the J gene TRBJ2-3; 7 bases fit TRBD2. Germline CDR1 reads SEHNR; CDR2 reads FQNEAQ (reference sequence). After removal of 2 bases from V and 5 bases from J, the junction contained 4 bases not matched to a gene. There are 14 residues in the CDR3. The CDR3 sequence is CASSLMAGVDTQYF. The CDR3 nucleotides are TGTGCCAGCAGCTTAATGGCGGGAGTAGATACGCAGTATTTT.

Of note for this clonotype: A much larger clone is a single base away; this may be a read error. J is TRBJ1-1 and V is TRBV9; perhaps TRBD1 as D (5 bases). Germline values: CDR1 SGDLS, CDR2 YYNGEE. This CDR3 has 15 residues. Trimming cost V 3 bases and J 0 bases, with 12 bases left between them. This CDR3 is CASSAARGMNTEAFF. The CDR3 DNA reads as TGTGCCAGCAGCGCCGCGAGGGGTATGAACACTGAAGCTTTCTTT.